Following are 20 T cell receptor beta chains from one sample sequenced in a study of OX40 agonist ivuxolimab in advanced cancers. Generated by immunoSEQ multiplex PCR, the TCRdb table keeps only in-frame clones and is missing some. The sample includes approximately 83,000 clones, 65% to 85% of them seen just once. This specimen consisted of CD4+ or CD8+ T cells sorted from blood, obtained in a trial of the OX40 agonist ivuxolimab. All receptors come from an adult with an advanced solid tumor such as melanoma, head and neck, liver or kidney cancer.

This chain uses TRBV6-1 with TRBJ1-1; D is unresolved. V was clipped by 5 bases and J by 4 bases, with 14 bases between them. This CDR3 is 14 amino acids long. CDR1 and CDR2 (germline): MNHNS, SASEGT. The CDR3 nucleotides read TGTGCCAGCAGTTCATTAATGGGGATCACTGAAGCTTTCTTT. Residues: CASSSLMGITEAFF.

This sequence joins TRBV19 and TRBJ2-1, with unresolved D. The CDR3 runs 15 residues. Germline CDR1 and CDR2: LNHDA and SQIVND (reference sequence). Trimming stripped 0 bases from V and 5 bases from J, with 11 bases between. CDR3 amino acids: CASSIERRKNNEQFF. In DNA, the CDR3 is TGTGCCAGTAGTATAGAGAGGCGGAAAAACAATGAGCAGTTCTTC.

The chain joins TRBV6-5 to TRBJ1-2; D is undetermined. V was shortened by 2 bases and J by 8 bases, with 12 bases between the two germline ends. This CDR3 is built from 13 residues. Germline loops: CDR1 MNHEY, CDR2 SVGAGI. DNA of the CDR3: TGTGCCAGCAGTTACGGCAGGTCGGAAGGCTACACCTTC. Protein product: CASSYGRSEGYTF.

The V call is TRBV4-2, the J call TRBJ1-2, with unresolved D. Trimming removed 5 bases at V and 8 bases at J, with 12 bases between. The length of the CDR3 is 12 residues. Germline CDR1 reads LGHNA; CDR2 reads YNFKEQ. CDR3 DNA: TGTGCCAGCAGCTTGGCACCTGAAGGCTACACCTTC. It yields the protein CASSLAPEGYTF.

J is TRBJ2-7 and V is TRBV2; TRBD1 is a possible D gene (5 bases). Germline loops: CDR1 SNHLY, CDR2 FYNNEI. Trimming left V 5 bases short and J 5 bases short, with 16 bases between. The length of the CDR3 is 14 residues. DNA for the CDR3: TGTGCCAGCAGTCGCCAGGGAAATGGGAACGAGCAGTACTTC. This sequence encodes CASSRQGNGNEQYF.

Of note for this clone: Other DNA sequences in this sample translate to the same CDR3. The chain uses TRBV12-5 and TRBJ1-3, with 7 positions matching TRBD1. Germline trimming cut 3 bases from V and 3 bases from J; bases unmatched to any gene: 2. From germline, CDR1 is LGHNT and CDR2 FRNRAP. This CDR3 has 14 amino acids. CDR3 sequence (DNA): TGTGCTAGTGGTTTACGGGACAGTGGAAACACCATATATTTT. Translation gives CASGLRDSGNTIYF.

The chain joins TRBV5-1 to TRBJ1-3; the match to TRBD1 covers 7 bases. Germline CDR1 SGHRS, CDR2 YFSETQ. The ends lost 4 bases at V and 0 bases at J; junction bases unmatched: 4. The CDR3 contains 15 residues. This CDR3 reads CASSATGDSGNTIYF. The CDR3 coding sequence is TGCGCCAGCAGCGCAACAGGGGACTCTGGAAACACCATATATTTT.

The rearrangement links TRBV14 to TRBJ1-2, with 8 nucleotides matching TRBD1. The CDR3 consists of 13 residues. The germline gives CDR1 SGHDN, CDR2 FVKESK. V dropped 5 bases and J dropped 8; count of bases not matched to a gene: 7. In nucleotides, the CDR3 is TGTGCCAGCAGCACGCGACAGGGGTCGGGCTACACCTTC. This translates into CASSTRQGSGYTF. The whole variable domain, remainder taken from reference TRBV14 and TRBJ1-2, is EAGVTQFPSHSVIEKGQTVTLRCDPISGHDNLYWYRRVMGKEIKFLLHFVKESKQDESGMPNNRFLAERTGGTYSTLKVQPAELEDSGVYFCASSTRQGSGYTFGSGTRLTVV.

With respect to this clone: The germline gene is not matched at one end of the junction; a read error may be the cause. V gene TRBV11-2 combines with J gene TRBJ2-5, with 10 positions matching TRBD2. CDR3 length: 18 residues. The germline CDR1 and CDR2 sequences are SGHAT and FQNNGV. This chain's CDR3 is CASSSRGGLAGGQETQYF. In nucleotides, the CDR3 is TGTGCCAGCAGCTCCCGAGGGGGATTAGCGGGGGGCCAAGAAACCCAGTACTTC.

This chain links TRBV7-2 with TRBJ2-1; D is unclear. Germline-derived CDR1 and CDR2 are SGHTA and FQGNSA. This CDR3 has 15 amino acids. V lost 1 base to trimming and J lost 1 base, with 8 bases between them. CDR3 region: CASSLGTASYNEQFF. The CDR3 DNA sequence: TGTGCCAGCAGCTTAGGGACGGCGTCCTACAATGAGCAGTTCTTC.

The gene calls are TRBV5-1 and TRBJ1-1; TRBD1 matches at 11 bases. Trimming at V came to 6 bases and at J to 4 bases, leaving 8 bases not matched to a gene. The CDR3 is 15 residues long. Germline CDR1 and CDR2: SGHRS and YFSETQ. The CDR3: CASKRTGGQGTEAFF. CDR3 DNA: TGCGCCAGCAAAAGGACAGGGGGCCAAGGCACTGAAGCTTTCTTT.

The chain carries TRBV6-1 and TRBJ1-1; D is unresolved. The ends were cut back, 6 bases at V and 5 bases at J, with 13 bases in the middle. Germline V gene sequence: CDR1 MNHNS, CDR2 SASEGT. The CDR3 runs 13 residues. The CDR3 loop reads CASSLIDGTEAFF. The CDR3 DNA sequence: TGTGCCAGCAGCCTAATAGATGGTACTGAAGCTTTCTTT.

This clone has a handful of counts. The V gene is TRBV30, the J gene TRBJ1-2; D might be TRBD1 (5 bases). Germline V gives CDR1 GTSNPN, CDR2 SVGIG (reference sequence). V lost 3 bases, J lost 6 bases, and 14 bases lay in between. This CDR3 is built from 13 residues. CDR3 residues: CAWSSGLNDGYTF. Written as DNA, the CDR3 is TGTGCCTGGAGCTCAGGGTTGAACGATGGCTACACCTTC.

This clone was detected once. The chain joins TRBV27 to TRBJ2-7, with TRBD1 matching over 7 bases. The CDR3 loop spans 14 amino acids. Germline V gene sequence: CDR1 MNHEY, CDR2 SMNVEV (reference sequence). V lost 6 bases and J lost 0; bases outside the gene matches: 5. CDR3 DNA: TGTGCCAGCAGCTTACAGGGGTTCTCCTACGAGCAGTACTTC. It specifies CASSLQGFSYEQYF.

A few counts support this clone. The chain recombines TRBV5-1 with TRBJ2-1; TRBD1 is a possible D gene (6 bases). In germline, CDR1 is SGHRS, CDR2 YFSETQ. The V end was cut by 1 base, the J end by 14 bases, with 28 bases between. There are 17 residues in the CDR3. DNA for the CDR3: TGCGCCAGCAGCTTGAAGCCGGGACATGGCTCCGGGATGAGCGAGTTCTTC. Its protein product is CASSLKPGHGSGMSEFF. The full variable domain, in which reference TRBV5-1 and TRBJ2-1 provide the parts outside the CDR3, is KAGVTQTPRYLIKTRGQQVTLSCSPISGHRSVSWYQQTPGQGLQFLFEYFSETQRNKGNFPGRFSGRQFSNSRSEMNVSTLELGDSALYLCASSLKPGHGSGMSEFFGPGTRLTVL.

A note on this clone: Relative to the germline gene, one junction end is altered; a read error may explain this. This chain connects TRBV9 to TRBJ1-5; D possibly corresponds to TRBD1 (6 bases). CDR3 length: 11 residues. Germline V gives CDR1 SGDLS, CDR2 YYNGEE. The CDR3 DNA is TGTGCCAGCAGCCTCCACAGGGTCCCTAGATTT. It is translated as CASSLHRVPRF.

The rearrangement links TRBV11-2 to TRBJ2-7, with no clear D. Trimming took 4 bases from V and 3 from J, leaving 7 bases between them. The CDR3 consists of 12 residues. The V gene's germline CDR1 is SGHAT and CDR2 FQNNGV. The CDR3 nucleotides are TGTGCCAGCAGCTCCCAGTTCTACGAGCAGTACTTC. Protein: CASSSQFYEQYF.

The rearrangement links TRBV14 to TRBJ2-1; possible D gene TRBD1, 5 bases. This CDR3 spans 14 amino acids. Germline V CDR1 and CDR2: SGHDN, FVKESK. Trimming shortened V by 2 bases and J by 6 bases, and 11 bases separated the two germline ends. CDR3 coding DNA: TGTGCCAGCAGCCAATCGACAGTGGTCAATGAGCAGTTCTTC. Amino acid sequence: CASSQSTVVNEQFF.

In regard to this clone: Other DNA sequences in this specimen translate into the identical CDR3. DNA for the CDR3: TGTGCCAGCAGACAGCAAGAAGTCGCTAACTATGGCTACACCTTC. Protein sequence: CASRQQEVANYGYTF. The chain couples TRBV6-6 to TRBJ1-2; D remains ambiguous. The V end lost 6 bases, the J end lost 0 bases, and 14 bases lay between the germline ends. The germline gives CDR1 MNHNY, CDR2 SVGAGI (reference sequence). The length of the CDR3 is 15 residues.

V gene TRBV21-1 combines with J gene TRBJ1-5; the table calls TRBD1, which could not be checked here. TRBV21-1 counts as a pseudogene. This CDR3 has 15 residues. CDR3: CARFGQNLSNQPQHF. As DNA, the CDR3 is TGTGCCAGATTTGGACAGAATCTTAGCAATCAGCCCCAGCATTTT.